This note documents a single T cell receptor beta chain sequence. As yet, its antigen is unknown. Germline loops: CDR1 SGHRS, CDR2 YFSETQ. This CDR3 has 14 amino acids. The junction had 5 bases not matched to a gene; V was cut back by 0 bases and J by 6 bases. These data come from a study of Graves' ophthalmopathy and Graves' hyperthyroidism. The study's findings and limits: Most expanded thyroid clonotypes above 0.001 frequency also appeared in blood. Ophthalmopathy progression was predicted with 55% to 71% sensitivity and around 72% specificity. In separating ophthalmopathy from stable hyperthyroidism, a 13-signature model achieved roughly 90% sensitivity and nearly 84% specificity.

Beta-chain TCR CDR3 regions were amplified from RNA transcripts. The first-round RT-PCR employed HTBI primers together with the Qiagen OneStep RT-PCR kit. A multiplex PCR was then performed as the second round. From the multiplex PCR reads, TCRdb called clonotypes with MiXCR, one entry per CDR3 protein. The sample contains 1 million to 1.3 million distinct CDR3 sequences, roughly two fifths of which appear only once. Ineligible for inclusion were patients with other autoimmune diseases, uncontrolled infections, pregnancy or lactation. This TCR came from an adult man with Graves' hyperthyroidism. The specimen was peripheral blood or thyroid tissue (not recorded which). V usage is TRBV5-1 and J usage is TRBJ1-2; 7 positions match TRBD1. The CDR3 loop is CASSLDGTVHGYTF. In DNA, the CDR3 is TGCGCCAGCAGCTTGGATGGGACAGTACATGGCTACACCTTC. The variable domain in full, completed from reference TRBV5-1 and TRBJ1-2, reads KAGVTQTPRYLIKTRGQQVTLSCSPISGHRSVSWYQQTPGQGLQFLFEYFSETQRNKGNFPGRFSGRQFSNSRSEMNVSTLELGDSALYLCASSLDGTVHGYTFGSGTRLTVV.